The 21 T cell receptor beta chains below come from one sample, sequenced in a study of OX40 agonist ivuxolimab in advanced cancers. TCRdb keeps only in-frame clones here, not all; method: immunoSEQ multiplex PCR. The repertoire holds 12,000 to 15,000 clones, with 65% to 80% as singletons. The sequences come from CD4+ or CD8+ T cells sorted from blood, collected in a trial of the OX40 agonist ivuxolimab. The receptors shown here come from an adult with an advanced solid tumor such as melanoma, head and neck, liver or kidney cancer.

V gene TRBV4-1 combines with J gene TRBJ2-3; 10 bases fit TRBD2. Germline V gene data show CDR1 as MGHRA and CDR2 as YSYEKL. V was clipped by 3 bases and J by 5 bases; unmatched bases: 8. This CDR3 contains 16 residues. CDR3 sequence (DNA): TGCGCCAGCAGCCAGGCTACGGGACTAGCGTTAGATACGCAGTATTTT. This codes for CASSQATGLALDTQYF.

This chain joins TRBV6-5 and TRBJ2-7; D is unresolved. The CDR3 is 14 residues long. Between the trimmed V and J ends, which lost 2 bases and 0 bases, there was a span of 8 bases. Germline V gene sequence: CDR1 MNHEY, CDR2 SVGAGI. CDR3 coding DNA: TGTGCCAGCAGTTACGCCCTAGTCTCCTACGAGCAGTACTTC. This gives the protein CASSYALVSYEQYF.

This clone is judged medium-sized (0.01 to 0.1%). This sequence joins TRBV30 and TRBJ1-1; D uncertain. The CDR3 has 13 residues. With 4 bases removed from V and 4 bases from J, the gap between germline ends came to 13 bases. CDR1 GTSNPN and CDR2 SVGIG come from the germline V gene (reference sequence). The CDR3 DNA sequence: TGTGCCTGGACCATAGATATAAGCACTGAAGCTTTCTTT. It codes for CAWTIDISTEAFF.

The V call is TRBV6-6, the J call TRBJ2-7; D may match TRBD1 or TRBD2 (6 bases each). The CDR3 loop spans 15 amino acids. V dropped 6 bases and J dropped 5 bases, with 20 bases sitting between them. Per germline, CDR1 MNHNY and CDR2 SVGAGI (reference sequence). The CDR3 here is CASSSTGRGRDEQYF. Here the CDR3 DNA reads TGTGCCAGCAGCTCCACCGGACGGGGGCGAGACGAGCAGTACTTC.

The genes are TRBV2 and TRBJ2-7, with D possibly matching TRBD2 (6 bases). The V and J ends lost 3 bases and 6 bases respectively, with 12 bases between them. CDR3 length: 13 amino acids. Per the germline V gene, CDR1 is SNHLY and CDR2 is FYNNEI. The CDR3 nucleotides read TGTGCCAGCAGTGATGTGCAGGGAGGCGAGCAGTACTTC. Amino acids: CASSDVQGGEQYF.

The chain recombines TRBV2 with TRBJ2-7, with 7 bases matching TRBD1. The CDR3 consists of 18 residues. The germline gives CDR1 SNHLY, CDR2 FYNNEI. V trimming: 9 bases; J trimming: 6 bases; junction bases outside the gene matches: 26. The CDR3 here is CARTTFRQGLTSVGEQYF. CDR3 sequence (DNA): TGTGCCAGAACAACATTTCGACAGGGTTTAACATCTGTTGGCGAGCAGTACTTC.

The V gene is TRBV6-6, the J gene TRBJ2-5; D is ambiguous. The CDR3 has 15 amino acids. The V and J ends lost 5 bases and 2 bases respectively, with 15 bases between them. The germline CDR1 and CDR2 sequences are MNHNY and SVGAGI (reference sequence). The CDR3 loop is CASSTLWGSQETQYF. The CDR3, as DNA: TGTGCCAGCAGTACCCTTTGGGGAAGTCAAGAGACCCAGTACTTC.

The CDR3 loop is CASSLVSGEKEQFF. The CDR3 region has the DNA TGTGCCAGCAGCTTGGTTTCGGGGGAGAAGGAGCAGTTCTTC. The V gene is TRBV5-6, the J gene TRBJ2-1; TRBD2 might be the D (6 bases). Trimming took off 0 bases at V and 10 bases at J, with 14 bases between the two ends. The CDR3 has 14 residues. Germline V CDR1 and CDR2: SGHDT, YYEEEE. The variable domain in full, with the rest retrieved from reference TRBV5-6 and TRBJ2-1, is DAGVTQSPTHLIKTRGQQVTLRCSPKSGHDTVSWYQQALGQGPQFIFQYYEEEERQRGNFPDRFSGHQFPNYSSELNVNALLLGDSALYLCASSLVSGEKEQFFGPGTRLTVL.

The V call is TRBV4-3, the J call TRBJ1-1; a possible D gene is TRBD1 (5 bases). This CDR3 comprises 14 residues. Trimming cost V 2 bases and J 4 bases, with 11 bases left between them. The germline CDR1 and CDR2 sequences are LGHNA and YSLEER. The CDR3 loop reads CASSQKTERTEAFF. For the CDR3, the DNA is TGCGCCAGCAGCCAAAAGACAGAGCGCACTGAAGCTTTCTTT.

The chain couples TRBV7-7 to TRBJ2-1; 8 nucleotides agree with TRBD2. V was pared by 2 bases and J by 1 base, with 13 bases of the junction left unmatched. CDR1 and CDR2 from the germline V gene are SSHAT and FNYEAQ (reference sequence). This CDR3 is built from 19 residues. The CDR3 loop is CASSLHPSELAASYNEQFF. The CDR3 coding sequence is TGTGCCAGCAGCTTACACCCATCCGAACTAGCGGCATCCTACAATGAGCAGTTCTTC.

The chain couples TRBV9 to TRBJ2-1; D is ambiguous. The CDR3 covers 14 residues. The germline gives CDR1 SGDLS, CDR2 YYNGEE. The V and J ends lost 0 bases and 3 bases respectively, with 7 bases between them. CDR3 amino acids: CASSVEGFYNEQFF. CDR3 bases: TGTGCCAGCAGCGTAGAAGGCTTCTACAATGAGCAGTTCTTC. Based on the CDR3 plus reference TRBV9 and TRBJ2-1, the full variable domain is DSGVTQTPKHLITATGQRVTLRCSPRSGDLSVYWYQQSLDQGLQFLIQYYNGEERAKGNILERFSAQQFPDLHSELNLSSLELGDSALYFCASSVEGFYNEQFFGPGTRLTVL.

This clone was detected a few times. The V call is TRBV2, the J call TRBJ2-1, with 11 bases lining up with TRBD2. In germline, CDR1 is SNHLY, CDR2 FYNNEI. Trimming cost V 6 bases and J 6 bases; bases outside gene matches: 4. This CDR3 is 14 amino acids long. The CDR3, as DNA: TGTGCCAGCAGGATAGCGGGAGGGCCCAATGAGCAGTTCTTC. This encodes CASRIAGGPNEQFF.

The sample holds a few counts of this clone. The chain combines TRBV5-4 with TRBJ2-1; weak D call: TRBD2 (6 bases). CDR1 and CDR2 from the germline V gene are SGHNT and YYREEE (reference sequence). With 1 base removed from V and 10 bases from J, the gap between germline ends came to 15 bases. This CDR3 is 14 amino acids long. This chain's CDR3 is CASSLLRGHWEQFF. CDR3 coding DNA: TGTGCCAGCAGCTTGTTGCGGGGCCATTGGGAGCAGTTCTTC.

The chain links TRBV11-2 to TRBJ2-1; perhaps TRBD2 as D (7 bases). The length of the CDR3 is 18 residues. The germline gives CDR1 SGHAT, CDR2 FQNNGV. V lost 3 bases and J 0 bases, leaving 18 bases between the germline ends. CDR3 region: CASSFPRGGDGSYNEQFF. CDR3 nucleotides: TGTGCCAGCAGCTTCCCAAGGGGGGGGGACGGCTCCTACAATGAGCAGTTCTTC.

This clone is medium-sized within its sample. V usage is TRBV4-3 and J usage is TRBJ1-1; D remains ambiguous. This CDR3 spans 13 amino acids. V dropped 1 base and J dropped 1 base, with 4 bases sitting between them. Germline values: CDR1 LGHNA, CDR2 YSLEER. The CDR3 coding sequence is TGCGCCAGCAGCCAAGCAGCGAACACTGAAGCTTTCTTT. Translating it yields CASSQAANTEAFF.

The chain couples TRBV27 to TRBJ2-5; D is possibly TRBD2 (5 bases). This CDR3 contains 15 residues. V lost 3 bases and J 5 bases, leaving 16 bases between the germline ends. Per the germline V gene, CDR1 is MNHEY and CDR2 is SMNVEV (reference sequence). The CDR3 spells CASSFLRDLQETQYF. Here the CDR3 DNA reads TGTGCCAGCAGTTTTTTGAGGGATCTCCAGGAGACCCAGTACTTC.

The rearrangement joins TRBV15 to TRBJ2-7; 10 nucleotides match TRBD1. The germline V gene encodes CDR1 LNHNV and CDR2 YYDKDF (reference sequence). V trimming: 1 base; J trimming: 3 bases; junction bases outside the gene matches: 9. CDR3 length: 17 amino acids. CDR3: CATSRVGETGGVYEQYF. CDR3 nucleotide sequence: TGTGCCACCAGCAGAGTTGGGGAGACAGGGGGCGTCTACGAGCAGTACTTC.

This clone was seen just once. The rearrangement uses TRBV2 and TRBJ1-1; D unclear. With 0 bases removed from V and 5 bases from J, the gap between germline ends came to 13 bases. CDR3 length: 15 amino acids. Germline V gives CDR1 SNHLY, CDR2 FYNNEI. The CDR3 is CASSEALLGDTEAFF. DNA for the CDR3: TGTGCCAGCAGTGAAGCGCTTCTCGGGGATACTGAAGCTTTCTTT.

A few counts support this clone. This chain uses TRBV21-1 with TRBJ2-3. TRBV21-1 is described as a pseudogene. The CDR3 contains 15 residues. For the CDR3, the DNA is TGTGCCAGCAGCAAGTTCATGGGATACACAGATACGCAGTATTTT. Translating gives CASSKFMGYTDTQYF.

The chain uses TRBV29-1 and TRBJ2-7; 7 bases map to TRBD1. Germline loops: CDR1 SQVTM, CDR2 ANQGSEA. The CDR3 spans 14 residues. After removal of 4 bases from V and 3 bases from J, the junction contained 9 bases not matched to a gene. The CDR3 region has the DNA TGCAGCGTTGGAGGGGGCGAAGTCGGCTACGAGCAGTACTTC. Translated, it gives CSVGGGEVGYEQYF.

This clone is categorized as large. V is TRBV11-2 and J is TRBJ2-1; D is ambiguous. The CDR3 runs to 12 residues. Germline CDR1 reads SGHAT; CDR2 reads FQNNGV. The V end was cut by 11 bases, the J end by 4 bases, with 12 bases between. CDR3 loop: CAVRGTYNEQFF. CDR3 DNA: TGTGCCGTCCGCGGTACGTACAATGAGCAGTTCTTC.